The following is a T cell receptor beta chain sequence with its context. The target of this receptor is not known. Within one base of it there is no much larger clone, and no base qualities were kept. From the germline V gene, CDR1 is LGHNA and CDR2 is YSLEER. The CDR3 spans 16 residues, from the cysteine through the phenylalanine. The DNA shown is the 48-base CDR3, in frame from base 1. V trim: 3 bases; J trim: 2 bases; unmatched bases: 9. The data were taken from a study of shared clonotypes between healthy human individuals (dated by TCRdb to 2020 to 2021). In the study overall: A few men and a couple of women, aged 18 to 49 years, made up the cohort. For each donor, three plates each were used for CD4 naive and CD4 memory, two plates were used for CD8 naive, and one plate was used for CD8 memory. To estimate repertoire size and how much clonotype sharing occurs between individuals, the study deeply sequenced the blood TCR repertoires of 4 to 6 healthy adults. To increase sequencing depth and limit assay-specific biases, different laboratories used diverse techniques to prepare libraries and sequence TCR repertoires. Each donor's leukapheresis produced roughly between roughly 0.85 and 9.5 billion PBMCs. Overall study outcomes, separate from this receptor: Around 5% of naive CD4, 3% to 3.5% of naive CD8, approximately 2% of memory CD4, and over 0.35% of memory CD8 clonotypes were shared across four donors. Pairwise subsampling led to the expectation that sequencing depth would affect the degree of clonotype sharing among donors. The genetic and exposure-history diversity represented was limited by the small number of donors. Only blood was sampled, and tissue TCR repertoires likely differ from those in blood. Even with the large sequencing depth, rarefaction of the sorted-subset datasets indicated that sequencing was incomplete. Naive subsets generally had larger estimated clonotype richness than memory subsets. Compared with non-shared clonotypes, the clonotypes found in all four sorted-subset donors had higher generation probabilities.

CD8 naive samples were CD45RO-negative cells positively selected for CCR7, giving a CD45RA+CCR7+ population that excluded TemRA cells. Donors were healthy HIV-negative adults with no recently reported acute infections or vaccinations. All donors were Caucasian adults living in Nashville, Tennessee, USA. Blood was collected by leukapheresis, and PBMCs were isolated by Ficoll-Histopaque density gradient centrifugation and then cryopreserved in liquid nitrogen vapor phase. Analytical flow cytometry was used to check the purity and quantity of each magnetically sorted T cell population. From each sorted fraction, genomic DNA was isolated and quantified by UV absorbance on a Nanodrop 2000c. Using the deep immunoSEQ assay, TCR CDR3 regions were amplified from genomic DNA by multiplex PCR. Genomic DNA extracted from each cell subset was distributed evenly over all wells of several immunoSEQ 96-well plates, and each plate served as one replicate. Each replicate PCR for sorted subsets received around 0.2 ug genomic DNA, equal to 28,000 or so T cell genomes. Purified libraries were quantified with a Qubit 3.0 fluorometer, sized on a Bioanalyzer 2100, and re-quantified with the KAPA Library Quantification kit. Every immunoSEQ 96-well plate was sequenced on a separate single-read 150-cycle Illumina NextSeq 550 flow cell. For the original study's pipeline: Because the immunoSEQ output held only junctional sequences and lacked quality scores, the filtering could not match the filtering applied to full-length reads. To assign V/J genes and CDR3, sequences were annotated against IMGT germline references using PyIR, a Python wrapper for IgBLAST v1.9. Any read was removed if the V/J assignment was weak (E-value above 1e-6), the CDR3 was missing, or the read contained stop codons, out-of-frame junctions, or ambiguous translated residues. V3J clonotypes were defined as sequences sharing an identical inferred V gene, J gene, and CDR3 amino acid sequence. Percentage overlap between repertoires was calculated by dividing the number of shared unique clonotypes by the size of the smaller repertoire. RTK rarefaction, the Chao1 estimator, and Recon v2.1 estimates of unobserved clonotypes were used to assess repertoire richness. OLGA was used to compute generation probabilities for all TCRbeta clonotypes that the gDNA method yielded from several donors. TCRdb provides this immuneACCESS table in a form limited to in-frame rearrangements. Some clones are lacking; in checked studies, under half of them reflect an unresolved V gene, and why the rest are absent is not known. That table furnishes V, J and clone size, whereas the DNA furnished D and trimming. The sample table contains approximately 740,000 clones; only one count was recorded for about 92% of them. The ten biggest clones cover around 24% of the sample.

The chain is assembled from TRBV4-3 and TRBJ1-2; 7 middle bases align to TRBD1. The sequence came from a man younger than 45 in good health. What was sequenced was naive CD8+ T cells sorted from blood. The sample's cell subset or site label is to be understood as: CD45RA+CCR7+. Here the CDR3 is given as CASSHTVGTANYGYTF. The base sequence is TGCGCCAGCAGCCATACGGTGGGGACAGCCAACTATGGCTACACCTTC.